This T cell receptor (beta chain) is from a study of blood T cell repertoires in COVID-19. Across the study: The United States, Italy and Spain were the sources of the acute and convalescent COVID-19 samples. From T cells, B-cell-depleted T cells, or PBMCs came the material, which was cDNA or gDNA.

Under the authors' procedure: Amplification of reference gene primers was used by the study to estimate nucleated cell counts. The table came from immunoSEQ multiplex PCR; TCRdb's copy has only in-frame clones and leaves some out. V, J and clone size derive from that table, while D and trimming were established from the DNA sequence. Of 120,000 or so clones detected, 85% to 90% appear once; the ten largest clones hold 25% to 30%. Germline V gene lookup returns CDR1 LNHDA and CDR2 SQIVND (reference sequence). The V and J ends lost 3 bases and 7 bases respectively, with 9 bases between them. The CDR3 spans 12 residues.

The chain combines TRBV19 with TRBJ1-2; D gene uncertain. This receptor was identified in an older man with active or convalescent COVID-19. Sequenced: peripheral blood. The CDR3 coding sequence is TGTGCCAGTAGTATGTTAGCTGGTGGCTACACCTTC. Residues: CASSMLAGGYTF.